This T cell receptor (beta chain) originates from a study of T cell responses to AZD1222 COVID-19 vaccine. Whole-study findings and limits: Among vaccine-associated CD4 TCRs, coverage spanned spike, with dominance at 160-218 and 743-854. There were mostly white British donors and more females than males, and clonal diversity was possibly underestimated.

Per the germline V gene, CDR1 is MGHDK and CDR2 is SYGVNS. This CDR3 spans 14 amino acids. V lost 3 bases, J lost 2 bases, and 11 bases lay in between. Produced via immunoSEQ multiplex PCR; TCRdb's table is partial and in-frame only. The repertoire holds roughly 76,000 clones, with approximately 90% as singletons. This clone appeared a single time. Its antigen remains unidentified. The sample consisted of peripheral blood, taken on day 0 of AZD1222 vaccination. J is TRBJ2-7 and V is TRBV25-1; D remains ambiguous. This TCR came from an adult in good health. CDR3 nucleotides: TGTGCCAGCAGTGACCCCGGACGCGCCTACGAGCAGTACTTC. Encoded protein: CASSDPGRAYEQYF.